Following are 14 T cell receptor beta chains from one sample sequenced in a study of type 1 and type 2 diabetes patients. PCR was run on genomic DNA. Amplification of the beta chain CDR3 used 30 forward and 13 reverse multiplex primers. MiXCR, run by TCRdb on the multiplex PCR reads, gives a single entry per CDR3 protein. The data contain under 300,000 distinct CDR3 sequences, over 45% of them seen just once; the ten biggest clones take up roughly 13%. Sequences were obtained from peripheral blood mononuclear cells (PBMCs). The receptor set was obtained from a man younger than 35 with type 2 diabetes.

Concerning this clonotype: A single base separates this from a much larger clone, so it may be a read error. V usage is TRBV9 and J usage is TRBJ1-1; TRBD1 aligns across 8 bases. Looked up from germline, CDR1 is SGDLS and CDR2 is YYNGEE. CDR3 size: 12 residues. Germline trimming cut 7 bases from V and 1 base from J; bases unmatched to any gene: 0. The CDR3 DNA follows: TGTGCCAGCGGACAGGGGAACACTGAAGCTTTCTTT. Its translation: CASGQGNTEAFF.

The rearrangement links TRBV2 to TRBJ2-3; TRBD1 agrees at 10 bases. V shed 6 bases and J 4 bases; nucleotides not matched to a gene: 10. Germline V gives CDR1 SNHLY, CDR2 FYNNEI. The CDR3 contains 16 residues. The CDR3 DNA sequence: TGTGCCAGCAGAAAGGACAGGGGGAGGGAGTCAGATACGCAGTATTTT. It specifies CASRKDRGRESDTQYF.

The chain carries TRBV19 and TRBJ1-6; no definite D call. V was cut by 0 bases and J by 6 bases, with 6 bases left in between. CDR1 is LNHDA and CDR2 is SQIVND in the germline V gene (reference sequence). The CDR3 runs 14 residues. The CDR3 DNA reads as TGTGCCAGTAGTATAGAGGGTTCTAATTCACCCCTCCACTTT. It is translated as CASSIEGSNSPLHF.

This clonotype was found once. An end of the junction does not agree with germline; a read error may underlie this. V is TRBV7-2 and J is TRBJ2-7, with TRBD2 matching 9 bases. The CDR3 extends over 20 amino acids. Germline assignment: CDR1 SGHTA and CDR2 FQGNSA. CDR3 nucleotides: TGCGCCAGCAGCCAAGAAGTTCGGACTACTCTAGCGGGGCGTCTCTACGAGCAGTACTTC. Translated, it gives CASSQEVRTTLAGRLYEQYF.

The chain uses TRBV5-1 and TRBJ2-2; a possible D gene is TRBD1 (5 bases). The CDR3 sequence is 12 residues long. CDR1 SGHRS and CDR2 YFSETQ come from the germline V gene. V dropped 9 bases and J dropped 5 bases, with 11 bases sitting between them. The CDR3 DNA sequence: TGCGCCACGGTGACAGAGACCGGGGAGCTGTTTTTT. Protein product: CATVTETGELFF.

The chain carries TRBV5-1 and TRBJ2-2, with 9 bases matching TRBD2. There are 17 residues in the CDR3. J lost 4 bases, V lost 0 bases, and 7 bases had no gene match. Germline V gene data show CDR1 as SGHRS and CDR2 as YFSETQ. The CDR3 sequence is CASSLEVAGEATGELFF. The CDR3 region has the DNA TGCGCCAGCAGCTTGGAGGTAGCGGGAGAGGCCACCGGGGAGCTGTTTTTT.

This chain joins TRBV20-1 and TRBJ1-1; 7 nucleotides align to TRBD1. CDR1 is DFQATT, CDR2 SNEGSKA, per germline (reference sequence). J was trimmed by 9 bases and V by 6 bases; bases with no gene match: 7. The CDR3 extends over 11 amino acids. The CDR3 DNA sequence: TGCAGTGCCCAACAGGGGATTAAAGCTTTCTTT. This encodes CSAQQGIKAFF.

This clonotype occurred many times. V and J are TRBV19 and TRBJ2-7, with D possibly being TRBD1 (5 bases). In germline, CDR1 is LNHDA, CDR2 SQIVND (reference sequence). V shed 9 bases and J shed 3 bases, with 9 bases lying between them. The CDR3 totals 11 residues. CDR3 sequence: CASSDSYEQYF. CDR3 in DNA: TGTGCCAGCAGTGACAGCTACGAGCAGTACTTC. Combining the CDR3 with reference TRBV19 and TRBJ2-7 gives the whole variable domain DGGITQSPKYLFRKEGQNVTLSCEQNLNHDAMYWYRQDPGQGLRLIYYSQIVNDFQKGDIAEGYSVSREKKESFPLTVTSAQKNPTAFYLCASSDSYEQYFGPGTRLTVT.

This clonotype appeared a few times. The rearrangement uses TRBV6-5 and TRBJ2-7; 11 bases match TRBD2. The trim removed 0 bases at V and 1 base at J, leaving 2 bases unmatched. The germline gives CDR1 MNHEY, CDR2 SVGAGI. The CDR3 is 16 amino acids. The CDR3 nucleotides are TGTGCCAGCAGTTACTCGAGGACTAGCGGGTCCTACGAGCAGTACTTC. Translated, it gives CASSYSRTSGSYEQYF.

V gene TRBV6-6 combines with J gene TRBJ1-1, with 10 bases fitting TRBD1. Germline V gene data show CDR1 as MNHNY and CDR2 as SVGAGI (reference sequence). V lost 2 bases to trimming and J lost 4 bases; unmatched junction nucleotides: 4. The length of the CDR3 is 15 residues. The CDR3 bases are TGTGCCAGCAGTTACCCGGGACAGGGGAGCACTGAAGCTTTCTTT. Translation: CASSYPGQGSTEAFF.

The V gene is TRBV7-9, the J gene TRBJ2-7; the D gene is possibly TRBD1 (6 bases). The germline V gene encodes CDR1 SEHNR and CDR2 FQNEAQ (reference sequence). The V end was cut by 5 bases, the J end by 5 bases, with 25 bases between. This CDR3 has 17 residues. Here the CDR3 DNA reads TGTGCCAGCAGCGGGATATCTCAACCGGGACACATGGACGAGCAGTACTTC. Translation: CASSGISQPGHMDEQYF. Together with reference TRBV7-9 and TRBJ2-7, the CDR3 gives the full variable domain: DTGVSQNPRHKITKRGQNVTFRCDPISEHNRLYWYRQTLGQGPEFLTYFQNEAQLEKSRLLSDRFSAERPKGSFSTLEIQRTEQGDSAMYLCASSGISQPGHMDEQYFGPGTRLTVT.

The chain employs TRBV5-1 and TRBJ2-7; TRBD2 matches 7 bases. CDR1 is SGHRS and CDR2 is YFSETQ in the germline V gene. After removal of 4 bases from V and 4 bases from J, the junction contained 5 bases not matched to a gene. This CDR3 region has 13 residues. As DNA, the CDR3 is TGCGCCAGCAGCGGAGGACTAGGATACGAGCAGTACTTC. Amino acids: CASSGGLGYEQYF.

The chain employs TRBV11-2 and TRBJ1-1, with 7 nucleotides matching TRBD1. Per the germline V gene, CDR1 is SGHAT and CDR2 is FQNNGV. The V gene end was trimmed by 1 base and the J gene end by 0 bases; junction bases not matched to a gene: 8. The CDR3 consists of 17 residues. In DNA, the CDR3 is TGTGCCAGCAGCTTAGGGACAGGTGGGAACATGAACACTGAAGCTTTCTTT. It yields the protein CASSLGTGGNMNTEAFF.

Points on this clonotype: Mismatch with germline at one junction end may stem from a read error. For the CDR3, the DNA is TGTGCCAGCAGTGAAGGAGAAGCACCATCCTCCTACGAGCAGTACTTC. Translating it yields CASSEGEAPSSYEQYF. The gene calls are TRBV10-3 and TRBJ2-7; the D is unclear. CDR3 size: 16 residues. Germline V lookup: CDR1 ENHRY, CDR2 SYGVKD.